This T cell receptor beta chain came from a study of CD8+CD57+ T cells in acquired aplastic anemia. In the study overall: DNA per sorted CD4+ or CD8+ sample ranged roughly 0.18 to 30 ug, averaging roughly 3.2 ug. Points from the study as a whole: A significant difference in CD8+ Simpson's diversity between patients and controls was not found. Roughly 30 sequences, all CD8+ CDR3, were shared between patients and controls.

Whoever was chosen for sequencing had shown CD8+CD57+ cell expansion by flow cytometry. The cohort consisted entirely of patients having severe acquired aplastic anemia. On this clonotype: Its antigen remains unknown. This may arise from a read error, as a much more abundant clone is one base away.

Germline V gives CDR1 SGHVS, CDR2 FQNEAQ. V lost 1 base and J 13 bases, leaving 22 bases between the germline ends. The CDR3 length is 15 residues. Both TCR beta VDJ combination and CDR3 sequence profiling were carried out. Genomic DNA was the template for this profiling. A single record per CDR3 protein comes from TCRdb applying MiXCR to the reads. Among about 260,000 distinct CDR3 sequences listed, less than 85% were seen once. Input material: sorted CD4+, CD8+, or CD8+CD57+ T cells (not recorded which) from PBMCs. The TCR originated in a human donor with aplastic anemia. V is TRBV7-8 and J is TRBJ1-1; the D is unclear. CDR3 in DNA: TGTGCCAGCAGCTTAGAGGGAGGTCGCGATACGCAGTATTTCTTT. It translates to CASSLEGGRDTQYFF.